These T cell receptor beta chains were read from a single sample in a study of identical twins. TCRdb passed the 5' RACE reads through MiXCR, listing each CDR3 protein once. The sample lists about 810,000 distinct CDR3 sequences; 12% were seen once. This sample also appeared in a second study, on yellow fever vaccine responses in identical twins.

The material sequenced was PBMCs. The receptors derive from a woman between 18 and 29 years old in good health. The CDR3 runs from the conserved cysteine through the conserved F or W. The D gene is left open where the match is weak. Where a row states a size, it is once, few, many or the class of an expanded clone; other rows omit it.

NA	TRBV5-1	many	TRBJ2-5	CASSLGGDAGTQYF	TGCGCCAGCAGCTTGGGAGGGGACGCAGGAACCCAGTACTTC
TRBD1	TRBV20-1	few	TRBJ2-1	CSHYRPPGQGAGYNEQFF	TGCAGTCACTACCGTCCACCAGGACAGGGGGCTGGATACAATGAGCAGTTCTTC
NA	TRBV25-1	many	TRBJ2-5	CASSPGLTIVGSETQYF	TGTGCCAGCAGTCCGGGACTGACCATCGTTGGGTCAGAGACCCAGTACTTC
NA	TRBV12-3/TRBV12-4	many	TRBJ1-5	CASSSSTLVAPQHF	TGTGCCAGCAGTTCAAGTACGTTAGTAGCGCCCCAGCATTTT
NA	TRBV7-9	few	TRBJ2-1	CASHRAGYVYNEQFF	TGTGCCAGCCACCGAGCGGGTTACGTCTACAATGAGCAGTTCTTC
TRBD2	TRBV5-1	NA	TRBJ2-4	CASSPGLGLNIQYF	TGCGCCAGCAGCCCGGGACTAGGACTAAACATTCAGTACTTC
TRBD2	TRBV9	few	TRBJ2-7	CASSAGASGIHEQYF	TGTGCCAGCAGTGCCGGGGCTAGCGGGATTCACGAGCAGTACTTC
NA	TRBV14	few	TRBJ2-1	CASGRVGYNEQFF	TGTGCCAGCGGTCGTGTGGGGTACAATGAGCAGTTCTTC
NA	TRBV20-1	few	TRBJ2-2	CSALNRRQVNTGELFF	TGCAGTGCCCTAAATAGGAGACAAGTCAACACCGGGGAGCTGTTTTTT
NA	TRBV15	NA	TRBJ2-5	CATSRDTSTVRTQYF	TGTGCCACCAGCAGAGATACTTCGACGGTACGAACCCAGTACTTC
NA	TRBV24-1	NA	TRBJ2-7	CATSDLVGGRYEQYF	TGTGCCACCAGTGATTTGGTAGGGGGGCGCTACGAGCAGTACTTC
NA	TRBV29-1	NA	TRBJ2-2	CSVRTPTLTGAGELFF	TGCAGCGTTAGGACCCCTACACTAACAGGCGCCGGGGAGCTGTTTTTT
NA	TRBV4-2	many	TRBJ1-2	CASSQDQTAYGYTF	TGTGCCAGCAGCCAAGATCAGACGGCCTATGGCTACACCTTC
NA	TRBV24-1	few	TRBJ2-3	CATSARGVSRDTQYF	TGTGCCACCAGTGCGAGGGGAGTGTCCAGGGATACGCAGTATTTT
NA	TRBV3-1	NA	TRBJ2-3	CASSPRTEGTDTQYF	TGTGCCAGCAGCCCCCGGACAGAGGGCACAGATACGCAGTATTTT
NA	TRBV28	few	TRBJ2-7	CASRDGVSYEQYF	TGTGCCAGCAGGGACGGGGTCTCCTACGAGCAGTACTTC
NA	TRBV27	NA	TRBJ2-7	CASSLRPREGDYEQYF	TGTGCCAGCAGTTTAAGGCCCAGGGAGGGGGACTACGAGCAGTACTTC
NA	TRBV20-1	few	TRBJ1-1	CSARDVLGEIDTEAFF	TGCAGTGCTAGAGATGTGCTTGGGGAGATAGACACTGAAGCTTTCTTT
TRBD2	TRBV4-1	few	TRBJ2-1	CASSPAGLAASDEQFF	TGCGCCAGCAGTCCAGCTGGACTAGCTGCGTCGGATGAGCAGTTCTTC
TRBD2	TRBV2	NA	TRBJ2-7	CASSGRGRANEQYF	TGTGCCAGCAGTGGACGAGGGAGGGCCAACGAGCAGTACTTC
NA	TRBV25-1	NA	TRBJ2-1	CASSEVGYFNEQFF	TGTGCCAGCAGTGAAGTCGGGTATTTTAATGAGCAGTTCTTC
NA	TRBV7-6	NA	TRBJ2-2	CASSSEITGITGELFF	TGTGCCAGCAGCTCAGAGATAACAGGGATCACCGGGGAGCTGTTTTTT
NA	TRBV29-1	NA	TRBJ2-3	CSVLGQTRTDTQYF	TGCAGCGTTTTAGGACAGACGCGCACAGATACGCAGTATTTT
NA	TRBV20-1	few	TRBJ1-1	CSAHGGSQNTEAFF	TGCAGTGCTCATGGGGGGAGCCAGAACACTGAAGCTTTCTTT
NA	TRBV5-1	NA	TRBJ2-1	CASSLVLRDIHYNEQFF	TGCGCCAGCAGCTTGGTTCTGAGGGACATACACTACAATGAGCAGTTCTTC
NA	TRBV7-2	NA	TRBJ2-3	CASSGMDSFTDTQYF	TGTGCCAGCAGCGGAATGGACTCTTTCACAGATACGCAGTATTTT
NA	TRBV29-1	NA	TRBJ2-1	CSVDRGAYNEQFF	TGCAGCGTTGACAGGGGTGCCTACAATGAGCAGTTCTTC
TRBD2	TRBV12-3/TRBV12-4	NA	TRBJ2-3	CASSPIVRAGGQDTQYF	TGTGCCAGCAGTCCGATCGTGCGAGCGGGGGGGCAAGATACGCAGTATTTT
NA	TRBV7-2	NA	TRBJ1-4	CASSLTGTLNEKLFF	TGTGCCAGCAGCCTAACCGGGACACTTAATGAAAAACTGTTTTTT
TRBD1	TRBV28	NA	TRBJ1-1	CASSIDRVRAFF	TGTGCCAGCAGTATAGACAGGGTACGAGCTTTCTTT
NA	TRBV10-3	many	TRBJ2-7	CAIRRDPDSYEQYF	TGTGCCATCAGGCGCGACCCGGACTCCTACGAGCAGTACTTC
TRBD2	TRBV5-1	few	TRBJ2-1	CASSLAGDLYNEQFF	TGCGCCAGCAGCCTAGCGGGAGACCTTTACAATGAGCAGTTCTTC
TRBD1	TRBV6-5	few	TRBJ1-2	CASSYEGQGTYGYTF	TGTGCCAGCAGTTACGAAGGACAGGGGACCTATGGCTACACCTTC
NA	TRBV13	NA	TRBJ2-3	CASIRDSLSTDTQYF	TGTGCCAGCATCAGAGACTCCCTTAGCACAGATACGCAGTATTTT
NA	TRBV28	NA	TRBJ2-7	CASSSRIDRVYAQYF	TGTGCCAGCAGTTCCCGCATCGACAGAGTATACGCGCAGTACTTC
NA	TRBV7-2	NA	TRBJ1-1	CASSPSGFTEAFF	TGTGCCAGCAGCCCCTCGGGTTTCACTGAAGCTTTCTTT
NA	TRBV3-1	NA	TRBJ2-2	CASSQAGRRYTGELFF	TGTGCCAGCAGCCAAGCTGGCCGGCGATACACCGGGGAGCTGTTTTTT
TRBD1	TRBV29-1	few	TRBJ2-1	CSATRDRPYNEQFF	TGCAGCGCTACCCGGGACAGGCCTTACAATGAGCAGTTCTTC
TRBD2	TRBV3-1	NA	TRBJ2-7	CASSQVSSGSGYEQYF	TGTGCCAGCAGCCAAGTCTCTAGCGGGAGTGGATACGAGCAGTACTTC
TRBD2	TRBV12-3/TRBV12-4	many	TRBJ2-7	CASTPNGTSEQYF	TGTGCCAGCACTCCCAACGGGACTAGCGAGCAGTACTTC
TRBD2	TRBV20-1	few	TRBJ2-7	CSARDPFTSGRTYEQYF	TGCAGTGCTAGAGATCCCTTTACTAGCGGGAGAACCTACGAGCAGTACTTC
NA	TRBV12-3/TRBV12-4	many	TRBJ2-1	CASAVVGEQFF	TGTGCCAGCGCGGTTGTCGGTGAGCAGTTCTTC
NA	TRBV7-9	few	TRBJ2-2	CASSPFGWRELFF	TGTGCCAGCAGCCCCTTCGGGTGGCGGGAGCTGTTTTTT
NA	TRBV5-1	many	TRBJ2-6	CASSLRASGANVLTF	TGTGCCAGCAGCCTCAGGGCCTCTGGGGCCAACGTCCTGACTTTC
NA	TRBV7-2	NA	TRBJ2-3	CASSLQGGSHTDTQYF	TGTGCCAGCAGCTTACAGGGGGGCTCACACACAGATACGCAGTATTTT
NA	TRBV28	NA	TRBJ1-5	CASSQWTGAGQPQHF	TGTGCCAGCAGCCAGTGGACGGGGGCCGGTCAGCCCCAGCATTTT
TRBD1	TRBV7-9	many	TRBJ1-5	CASSTDRGNQPQHF	TGTGCCAGCAGCACGGACAGGGGGAATCAGCCCCAGCATTTT
TRBD2	TRBV29-1	NA	TRBJ2-1	CSVEARTSVAWGEQFF	TGCAGCGTTGAAGCTCGGACTAGCGTCGCTTGGGGGGAGCAGTTCTTC
NA	TRBV6-1	NA	TRBJ1-1	CASSFRPGTEAFF	TGTGCCAGCAGCTTCCGTCCGGGCACTGAAGCTTTCTTT
NA	TRBV12-3/TRBV12-4	NA	TRBJ1-1	CASSPRTKNTEAFF	TGTGCCAGCAGTCCTCGGACAAAAAACACTGAAGCTTTCTTT
NA	TRBV9	NA	TRBJ2-7	CASSVDPGNYEQYF	TGTGCCAGCAGCGTAGACCCAGGAAACTACGAGCAGTACTTC
TRBD2	TRBV9	many	TRBJ2-1	CASSVGLAAYNEQFF	TGTGCCAGCAGCGTAGGGCTAGCGGCCTACAATGAGCAGTTCTTC
NA	TRBV5-1	few	TRBJ2-7	CASRGLQSPKEQYF	TGCGCCAGCAGGGGACTGCAAAGCCCTAAGGAGCAGTACTTC
NA	TRBV4-1	NA	TRBJ1-1	CASSQVRSGPREPWANTEAFF	TGCGCCAGCAGCCAGGTCCGGTCAGGGCCCCGAGAACCTTGGGCCAACACTGAAGCTTTCTTT
TRBD1	TRBV9	many	TRBJ1-1	CASSVGPSQQGATIF	TGTGCCAGCAGCGTAGGCCCCTCTCAACAGGGGGCGACAATCTTT
TRBD1	TRBV20-1	few	TRBJ2-5	CSARSTGLLETQYF	TGCAGTGCTAGATCGACAGGGTTATTGGAGACCCAGTACTTC